Listed below are T cell receptor beta chains from one sample, sequenced in a study of shared clonotypes between healthy human individuals. The protocol was immunoSEQ multiplex PCR, while the TCRdb copy is restricted to in-frame clones and leaves out a portion. The profile shows some 2 million clones, about 94% of them singletons. The sample was naive CD8+ T cells sorted from blood. Receptors were obtained from a man between 18 and 29 years old in good health. Both conserved end residues are trimmed from each CDR3.

>TRBV6-4
ASSDGNRRTFSGNTIY
>TRBV5-4
ASSLWAEGNTEAF
>TRBV4-1
ASSQEGRGTEAF
>TRBV13
ASSLEYGWNTEAF
>TRBV21-1
ASSKCPKREQY
>TRBV30
AWSTFLGTQY
>TRBV28
ASSLQGDSYEQY
>TRBV29-1
SVGTGRSPDTQY
>TRBV28
ASSLADLLEGYT
>TRBV27
ASSSHLGRVPYEQY
>TRBV29-1
SVKVGAVANTGELF
>TRBV27
ASSLAGGPNVNEQF
>TRBV5-4
ASSLTAGDTQY